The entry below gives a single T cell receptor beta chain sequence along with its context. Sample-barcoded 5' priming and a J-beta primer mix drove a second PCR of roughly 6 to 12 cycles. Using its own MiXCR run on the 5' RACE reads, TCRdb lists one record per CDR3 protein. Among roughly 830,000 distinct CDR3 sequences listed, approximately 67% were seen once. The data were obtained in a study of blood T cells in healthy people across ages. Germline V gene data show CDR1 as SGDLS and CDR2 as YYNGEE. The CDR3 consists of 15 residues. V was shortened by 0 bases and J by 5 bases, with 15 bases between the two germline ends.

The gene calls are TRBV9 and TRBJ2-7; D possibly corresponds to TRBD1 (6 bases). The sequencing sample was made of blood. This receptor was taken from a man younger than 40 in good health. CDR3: CASSVGGGRNNEQYF. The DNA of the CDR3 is TGTGCCAGCAGCGTAGGTGGGGGCCGGAATAACGAGCAGTACTTC.